Shown below are 15 T cell receptor beta chains from a single sample sequenced in a study of T cell responses to AZD1222 COVID-19 vaccine. Only in-frame clones appear in the TCRdb table, and some are missing; sequencing was by immunoSEQ multiplex PCR. The data contain some 92,000 clones, roughly nine tenths of them singletons. This specimen consisted of peripheral blood, obtained on day 0 of AZD1222 vaccination. The receptors were sampled from an adult in good health.

This chain connects TRBV19 to TRBJ1-5; possible D gene TRBD1, 6 bases. V gave up 5 bases and J gave up 6 bases, with 20 bases separating them. The CDR3 extends over 16 amino acids. The germline gives CDR1 LNHDA, CDR2 SQIVND (reference sequence). This CDR3 reads CASSLPLGGLGQPQHF. In nucleotides, the CDR3 is TGTGCCAGTAGTCTCCCCCTGGGGGGCTTAGGTCAGCCCCAGCATTTT.

V is TRBV11-3 and J is TRBJ2-1, with TRBD2 matching 8 bases. The germline V gene has CDR1 SGHNT and CDR2 YENEEA. The CDR3 runs to 16 residues. Germline trimming cut 3 bases from V and 7 bases from J; bases unmatched to any gene: 11. CDR3 in DNA: TGTGCCAGCAGCTTGGTAGGAGCGGGGGTAAGAAATGAGCAGTTCTTC. Translation: CASSLVGAGVRNEQFF.

The V call is TRBV5-5, the J call TRBJ2-7; 9 positions match TRBD1. Germline assignment: CDR1 SGHKS and CDR2 YYEKEE (reference sequence). V dropped 4 bases and J dropped 3; count of bases not matched to a gene: 8. The CDR3 has 15 residues. The CDR3 reads CASSPTGTGNYEQYF. As DNA, the CDR3 is TGTGCCAGCAGCCCAACCGGGACAGGGAACTACGAGCAGTACTTC.

As concerns this clone: A read error may account for a junction end that differs from germline. This chain links TRBV7-7 with TRBJ1-1; 9 bases match TRBD1. Germline values: CDR1 SSHAT, CDR2 FNYEAQ (reference sequence). The CDR3 is 15 amino acids. The CDR3 protein is CASSRRDRAHTEAFF. For the CDR3, the DNA is TGTGCTAGCAGTCGACGGGACAGGGCACACACTGAAGCTTTCTTT.

This rearrangement joins TRBV4-3 to TRBJ1-6; the D gene is possibly TRBD1 (6 bases). V was trimmed by 3 bases and J by 9 bases, leaving 18 bases between them. The CDR3 covers 16 residues. Germline V CDR1 and CDR2: LGHNA, YSLEER. The DNA of the CDR3 is TGCGCCAGCAGCCATGGCGGGACAAGGCCGTTTTCACCCCTCCACTTT. This sequence encodes CASSHGGTRPFSPLHF.

J is TRBJ2-5 and V is TRBV1; TRBD2, the D gene given by the table, was not confirmed from the DNA. TRBV1 is labeled a pseudogene. The CDR3 has 17 residues. The CDR3 DNA follows: TGCACCAGCAGCCAAGATAGGCGGCCTAGCGGGGGAGAGACCCAGTACTTC. It yields the protein CTSSQDRRPSGGETQYF.

This chain joins TRBV6-4 and TRBJ2-1; TRBD2 matches 11 bases. CDR1 is MRHNA and CDR2 is SNTAGT in the germline V gene. The trim removed 0 bases at V and 4 bases at J, leaving 2 bases unmatched. This CDR3 has 16 residues. CDR3 in amino acids: CASSDSTSGDYNEQFF. The CDR3 nucleotides read TGTGCCAGCAGTGACTCGACTAGCGGGGATTACAATGAGCAGTTCTTC.

V gene TRBV7-8 combines with J gene TRBJ1-1; D uncertain. The germline gives CDR1 SGHVS, CDR2 FQNEAQ. The ends were cut back, 5 bases at V and 4 bases at J, with 20 bases in the middle. The CDR3 loop spans 16 amino acids. For the CDR3, the DNA is TGTGCCAGCAGCCAGACACGCCCGCCGGTGGTCACTGAAGCTTTCTTT. Protein product: CASSQTRPPVVTEAFF.

This sequence joins TRBV14 and TRBJ1-1; D unresolved. In germline, CDR1 is SGHDN, CDR2 FVKESK. The V end lost 1 base, the J end lost 6 bases, and 12 bases lay between the germline ends. The CDR3 totals 14 residues. In nucleotides, the CDR3 is TGTGCCAGCAGCCAAGTGTTGGGGTCAGCTGAAGCTTTCTTT. Its translation: CASSQVLGSAEAFF.

This sequence joins TRBV6-5 and TRBJ2-7; either TRBD1 or TRBD2 may fit D (5 bases each). The germline CDR1 and CDR2 sequences are MNHEY and SVGAGI. CDR3 length: 14 amino acids. Deletions cut 2 bases from V and 5 bases from J, with 13 bases between. This chain's CDR3 is CASSYPGRSDEQYF. The CDR3 coding sequence is TGTGCCAGCAGTTACCCGGGACGAAGCGACGAGCAGTACTTC.

The chain has TRBV7-2 and TRBJ2-1, with TRBD2 as a possible D gene (5 bases). CDR3 length: 15 amino acids. V shed 3 bases and J shed 0 bases, with 9 bases lying between them. Germline loops: CDR1 SGHTA, CDR2 FQGNSA. The CDR3 region has the DNA TGTGCCAGCAGCTTTTCGGGGTTCTCCTACAATGAGCAGTTCTTC. This encodes CASSFSGFSYNEQFF. Drawing the rest from reference TRBV7-2 and TRBJ2-1, the complete variable domain is GAGVSQSPSNKVTEKGKDVELRCDPISGHTALYWYRQSLGQGLEFLIYFQGNSAPDKSGLPSDRFSAERTGGSVSTLTIQRTQQEDSAVYLCASSFSGFSYNEQFFGPGTRLTVL.

A single count supports this clone. The chain employs TRBV28 and TRBJ2-3; TRBD2 matches at 12 bases. Germline-derived CDR1 and CDR2 are MDHEN and SYDVKM. V dropped 4 bases and J dropped 7; count of bases not matched to a gene: 12. This CDR3 region has 17 residues. The CDR3 coding sequence is TGTGCCAGCAGTTCCCCGCGGGCTAGCGGGAGGGCGAATACGCAGTATTTT. Its protein product is CASSSPRASGRANTQYF.

The gene calls are TRBV28 and TRBJ1-1, with TRBD1 matching over 8 bases. This CDR3 comprises 12 residues. The germline CDR1 and CDR2 sequences are MDHEN and SYDVKM. V lost 5 bases, J lost 10 bases, and 6 bases stayed unmatched. The CDR3: CASSLVQGGAFF. CDR3 sequence (DNA): TGTGCCAGCAGTCTCGTACAGGGGGGAGCTTTCTTT.

The chain has TRBV5-6 and TRBJ1-1; tentative D call: TRBD1 (5 bases). CDR1 is SGHDT, CDR2 YYEEEE, per germline. V was shortened by 4 bases and J by 7 bases, with 8 bases between the two germline ends. The CDR3 totals 11 residues. The CDR3 spells CASSRQLEAFF. Here the CDR3 DNA reads TGTGCCAGCAGCCGACAGCTTGAAGCTTTCTTT.

V gene TRBV4-3 combines with J gene TRBJ1-4, with no clear D. CDR3 length: 16 residues. Germline V gene lookup returns CDR1 LGHNA and CDR2 YSLEER. V was clipped by 0 bases and J by 4 bases, with 12 bases between them. The CDR3 nucleotides are TGCGCCAGCAGCCAAGACGCGGGAGGGCTTAATGAAAAACTGTTTTTT. The encoded protein is CASSQDAGGLNEKLFF.